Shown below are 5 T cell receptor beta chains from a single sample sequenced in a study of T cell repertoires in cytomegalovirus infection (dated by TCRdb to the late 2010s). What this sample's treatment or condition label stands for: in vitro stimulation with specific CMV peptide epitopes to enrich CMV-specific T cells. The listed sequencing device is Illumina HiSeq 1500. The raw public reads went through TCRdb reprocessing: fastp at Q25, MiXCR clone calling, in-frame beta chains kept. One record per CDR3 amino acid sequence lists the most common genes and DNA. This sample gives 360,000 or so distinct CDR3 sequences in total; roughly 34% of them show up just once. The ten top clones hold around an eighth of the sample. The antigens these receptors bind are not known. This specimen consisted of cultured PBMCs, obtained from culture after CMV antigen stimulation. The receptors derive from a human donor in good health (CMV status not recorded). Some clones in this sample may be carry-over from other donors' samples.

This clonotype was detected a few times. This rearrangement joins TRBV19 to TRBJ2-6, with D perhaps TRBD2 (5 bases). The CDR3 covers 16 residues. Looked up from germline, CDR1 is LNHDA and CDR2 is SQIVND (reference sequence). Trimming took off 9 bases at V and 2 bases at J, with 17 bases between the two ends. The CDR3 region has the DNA TGTGCCAGCAAAAGGACGGGAAGGGCTGGGGCCAACGTCCTGACTTTC. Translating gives CASKRTGRAGANVLTF.

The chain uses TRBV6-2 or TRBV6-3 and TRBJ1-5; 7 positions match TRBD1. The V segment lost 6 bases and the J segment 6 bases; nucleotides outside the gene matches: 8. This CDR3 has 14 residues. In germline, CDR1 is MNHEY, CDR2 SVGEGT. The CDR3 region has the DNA TGTGCCAGCAGAACAGGGGAAGGGGTTCAGCCCCAGCATTTT. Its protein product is CASRTGEGVQPQHF.

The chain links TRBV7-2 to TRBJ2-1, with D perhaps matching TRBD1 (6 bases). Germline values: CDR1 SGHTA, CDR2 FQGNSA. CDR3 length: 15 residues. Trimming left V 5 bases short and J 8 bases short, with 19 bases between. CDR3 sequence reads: CASSPHSDRSDEQFF. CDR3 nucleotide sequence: TGTGCCAGCAGCCCTCACTCGGACAGAAGTGATGAGCAGTTCTTC.

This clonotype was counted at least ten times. The CDR3 loop reads CSARDRARGLVDTEAFF. CDR3 DNA: TGCAGTGCTAGAGATAGGGCCAGGGGGCTTGTCGACACTGAAGCTTTCTTT. The genes are TRBV20-1 and TRBJ1-1; 8 bases fit TRBD1. The V gene end was trimmed by 0 bases and the J gene end by 3 bases; junction bases not matched to a gene: 12. CDR3 length: 17 residues. CDR1 and CDR2 (germline): DFQATT, SNEGSKA (reference sequence).

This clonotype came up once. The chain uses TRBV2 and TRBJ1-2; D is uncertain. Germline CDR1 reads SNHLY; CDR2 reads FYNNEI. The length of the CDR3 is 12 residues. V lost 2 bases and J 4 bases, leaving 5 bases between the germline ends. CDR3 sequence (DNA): TGTGCCAGCAGTGAAACCAGCTATGGCTACACCTTC. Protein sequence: CASSETSYGYTF.